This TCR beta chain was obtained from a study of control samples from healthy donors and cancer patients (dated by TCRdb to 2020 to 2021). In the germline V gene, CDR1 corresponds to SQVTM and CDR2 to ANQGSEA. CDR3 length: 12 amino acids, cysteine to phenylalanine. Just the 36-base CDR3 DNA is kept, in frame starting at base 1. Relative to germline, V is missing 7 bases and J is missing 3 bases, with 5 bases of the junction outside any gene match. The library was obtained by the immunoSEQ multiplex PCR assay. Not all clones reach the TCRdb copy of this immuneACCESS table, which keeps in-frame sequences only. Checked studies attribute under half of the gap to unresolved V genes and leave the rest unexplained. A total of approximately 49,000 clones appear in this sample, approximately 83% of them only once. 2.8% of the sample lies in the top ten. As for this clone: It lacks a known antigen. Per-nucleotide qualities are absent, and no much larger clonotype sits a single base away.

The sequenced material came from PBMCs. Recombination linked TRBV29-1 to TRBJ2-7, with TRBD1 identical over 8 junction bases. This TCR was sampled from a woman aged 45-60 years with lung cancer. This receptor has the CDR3 CSAGTGVYEQYF. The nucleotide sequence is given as TGCAGCGCCGGGACAGGAGTCTACGAGCAGTACTTC.